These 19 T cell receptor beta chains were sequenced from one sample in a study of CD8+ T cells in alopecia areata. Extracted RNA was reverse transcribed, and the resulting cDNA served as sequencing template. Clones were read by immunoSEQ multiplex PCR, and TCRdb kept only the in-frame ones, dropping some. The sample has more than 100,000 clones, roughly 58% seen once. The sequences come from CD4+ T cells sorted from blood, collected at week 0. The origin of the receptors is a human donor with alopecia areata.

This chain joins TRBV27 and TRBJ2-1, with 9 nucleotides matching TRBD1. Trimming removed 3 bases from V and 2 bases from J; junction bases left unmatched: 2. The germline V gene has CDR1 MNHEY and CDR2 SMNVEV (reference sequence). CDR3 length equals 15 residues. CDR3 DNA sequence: TGTGCCAGCAGTTTTAGGACAGGGGCCTACAATGAGCAGTTCTTC. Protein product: CASSFRTGAYNEQFF.

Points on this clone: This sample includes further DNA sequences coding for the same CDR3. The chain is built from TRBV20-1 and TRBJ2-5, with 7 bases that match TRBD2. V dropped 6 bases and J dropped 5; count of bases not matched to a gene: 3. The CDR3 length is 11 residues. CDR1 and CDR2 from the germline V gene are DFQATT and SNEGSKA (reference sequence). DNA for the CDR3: TGCAGTGCACGGGGGGTGGAGACCCAGTACTTC. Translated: CSARGVETQYF.

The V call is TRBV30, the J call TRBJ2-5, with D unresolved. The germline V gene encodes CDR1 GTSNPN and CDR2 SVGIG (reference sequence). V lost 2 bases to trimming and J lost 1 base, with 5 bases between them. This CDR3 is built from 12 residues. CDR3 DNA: TGTGCCTGGAGTCTGGCCCAAGAGACCCAGTACTTC. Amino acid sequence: CAWSLAQETQYF.

The CDR3 loop reads CASSLQSTF. CDR3 in DNA: TGTGCCAGCAGCTTACAAAGCACCTTC. The chain couples TRBV7-2 to TRBJ1-2; no firm D call. Germline V gives CDR1 SGHTA, CDR2 FQGNSA. The CDR3 is 9 amino acids. Trimming pared 2 bases from V and 13 bases from J, leaving 5 bases between.

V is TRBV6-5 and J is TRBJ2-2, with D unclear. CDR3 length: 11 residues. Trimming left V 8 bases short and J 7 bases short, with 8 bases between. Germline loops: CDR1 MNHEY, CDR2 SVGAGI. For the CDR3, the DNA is TGTGCCAGCTCCGACGTCGGGGAGCTGTTTTTT. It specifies CASSDVGELFF.

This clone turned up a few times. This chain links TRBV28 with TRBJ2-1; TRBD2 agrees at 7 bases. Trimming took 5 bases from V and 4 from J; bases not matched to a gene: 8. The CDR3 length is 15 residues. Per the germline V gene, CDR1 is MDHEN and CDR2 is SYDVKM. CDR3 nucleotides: TGTGCCAGCAGTGGGGGAGGAGCGGGATACAATGAGCAGTTCTTC. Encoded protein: CASSGGGAGYNEQFF.

The CDR3 here is CASSRDRVRGNGYTF. In DNA form, the CDR3 reads TGCGCCAGCAGCCGGGACAGGGTGAGGGGGAATGGCTACACCTTC. The chain links TRBV5-1 to TRBJ1-2, with 9 nucleotides matching TRBD1. The CDR3 length is 15 residues. CDR1 and CDR2 (germline): SGHRS, YFSETQ. The junction had 10 bases not matched to a gene; V was cut back by 4 bases and J by 6 bases.

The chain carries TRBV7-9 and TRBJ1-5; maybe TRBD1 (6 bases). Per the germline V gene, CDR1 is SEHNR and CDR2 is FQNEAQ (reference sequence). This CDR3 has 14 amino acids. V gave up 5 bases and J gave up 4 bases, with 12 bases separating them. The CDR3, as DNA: TGTGCCAGCAGCCAGGGACAACATAATCAGCCCCAGCATTTT. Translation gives CASSQGQHNQPQHF.

This CDR3 reads CASSFIRNTEAFF. The DNA of the CDR3 is TGTGCCAGCAGTTTTATCAGGAACACTGAAGCTTTCTTT. The J gene is TRBJ1-1, the V gene TRBV28; D remains ambiguous. The V gene's germline CDR1 is MDHEN and CDR2 SYDVKM. V gave up 3 bases and J gave up 1 base, with 6 bases separating them. This CDR3 is built from 13 residues.

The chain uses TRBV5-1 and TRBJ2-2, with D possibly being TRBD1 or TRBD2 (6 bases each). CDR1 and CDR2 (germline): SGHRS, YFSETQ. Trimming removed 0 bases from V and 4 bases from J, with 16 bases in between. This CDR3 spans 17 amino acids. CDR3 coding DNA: TGCGCCAGCAGCTTGGCCGGGGGCGGTTTTGCCACCGGGGAGCTGTTTTTT. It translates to CASSLAGGGFATGELFF.

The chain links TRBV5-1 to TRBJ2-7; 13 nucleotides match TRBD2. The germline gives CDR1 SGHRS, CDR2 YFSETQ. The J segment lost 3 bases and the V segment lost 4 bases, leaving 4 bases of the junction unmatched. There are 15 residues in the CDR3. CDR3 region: CASSIGLAGVYEQYF. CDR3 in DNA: TGCGCCAGCAGCATAGGACTAGCGGGGGTCTACGAGCAGTACTTC.

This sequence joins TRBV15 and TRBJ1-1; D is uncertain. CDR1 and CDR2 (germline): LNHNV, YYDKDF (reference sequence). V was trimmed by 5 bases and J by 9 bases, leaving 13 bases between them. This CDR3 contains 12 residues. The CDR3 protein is CATSPNLNKAFF. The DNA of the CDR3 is TGTGCCACCAGCCCTAACTTGAACAAAGCTTTCTTT.

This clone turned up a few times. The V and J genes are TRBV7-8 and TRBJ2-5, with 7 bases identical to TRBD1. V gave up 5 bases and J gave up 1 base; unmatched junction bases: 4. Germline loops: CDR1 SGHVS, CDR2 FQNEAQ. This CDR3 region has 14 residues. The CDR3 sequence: CASSIQGSQETQYF. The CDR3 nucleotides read TGTGCCAGCAGCATACAGGGGAGCCAAGAGACCCAGTACTTC.

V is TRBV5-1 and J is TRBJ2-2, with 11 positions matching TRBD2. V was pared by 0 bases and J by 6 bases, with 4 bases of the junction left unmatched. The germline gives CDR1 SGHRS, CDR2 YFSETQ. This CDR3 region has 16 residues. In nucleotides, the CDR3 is TGCGCCAGCAGCTTGGCGCCTAGCGGGAGGTCCGGGGAGCTGTTTTTT. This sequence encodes CASSLAPSGRSGELFF.

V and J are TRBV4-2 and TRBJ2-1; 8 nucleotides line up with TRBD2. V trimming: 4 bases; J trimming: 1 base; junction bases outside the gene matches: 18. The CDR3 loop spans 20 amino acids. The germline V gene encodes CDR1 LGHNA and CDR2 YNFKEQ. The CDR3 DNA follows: TGTGCCAGCAGCCTACGTACGGCGGGGGGATTAGACGGATCCTACAATGAGCAGTTCTTC. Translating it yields CASSLRTAGGLDGSYNEQFF.

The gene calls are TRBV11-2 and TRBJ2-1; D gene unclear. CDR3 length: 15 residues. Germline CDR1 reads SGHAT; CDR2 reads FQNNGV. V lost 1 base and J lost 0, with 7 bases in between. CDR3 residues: CASSLAASSYNEQFF. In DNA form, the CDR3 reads TGTGCCAGCAGCTTAGCAGCTAGCTCCTACAATGAGCAGTTCTTC. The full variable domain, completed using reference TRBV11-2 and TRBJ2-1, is EAGVAQSPRYKIIEKRQSVAFWCNPISGHATLYWYQQILGQGPKLLIQFQNNGVVDDSQLPKDRFSAERLKGVDSTLKIQPAKLEDSAVYLCASSLAASSYNEQFFGPGTRLTVL.

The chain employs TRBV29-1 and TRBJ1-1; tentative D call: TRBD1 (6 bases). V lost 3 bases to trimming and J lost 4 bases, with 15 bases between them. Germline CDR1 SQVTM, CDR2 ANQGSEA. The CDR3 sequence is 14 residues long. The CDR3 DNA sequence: TGCAGCGTTGATTGGGGGGGCATGAGCACTGAAGCTTTCTTT. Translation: CSVDWGGMSTEAFF.

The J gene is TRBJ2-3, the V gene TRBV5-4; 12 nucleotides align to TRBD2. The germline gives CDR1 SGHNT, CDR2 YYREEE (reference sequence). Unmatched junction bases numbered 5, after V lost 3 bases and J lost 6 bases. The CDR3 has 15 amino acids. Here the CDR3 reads CASSWDLAGGDTQYF. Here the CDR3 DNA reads TGTGCCAGCAGCTGGGACCTAGCGGGGGGGGATACGCAGTATTTT.

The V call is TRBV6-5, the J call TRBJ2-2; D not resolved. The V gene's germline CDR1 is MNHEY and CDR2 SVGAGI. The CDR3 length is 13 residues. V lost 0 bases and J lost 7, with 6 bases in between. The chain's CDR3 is CASSYSDVGELFF. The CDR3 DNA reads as TGTGCCAGCAGTTACTCGGACGTCGGGGAGCTGTTTTTT.